Sequencing of this T cell receptor (beta chain) was carried out in a study of cytomegalovirus exposure and HLA in healthy donors. The CDR3 spans 13 residues. CDR1 is SNHLY and CDR2 is FYNNEI in the germline V gene. The J segment lost 5 bases and the V segment lost 6 bases, leaving 3 bases of the junction unmatched. As for this clone: The antigen is undetermined.

This PCR relied on a set of 60 Vbeta primers and 13 Jbeta primers. Assay used: immunoSEQ multiplex PCR; TCRdb lists only in-frame clones, some missing. The repertoire holds 130,000 or so clones, with around three quarters as singletons. Study conclusions and caveats: With later analysis, a missense DCLRE1C variant became linked to TCR beta V- and J-gene trimming. While the bulk of TCR sequences proved rare, some public TCRs turned up in many donors. Later analysis indicated greater clonal expansion among HLA-associated TCR beta chains than among equally common other chains. What TCR beta sequences reportedly achieved was accurate prediction of HLA-A and HLA-B alleles in most subjects.

This clonotype originated in a male donor in good health and CMV-seropositive. The chain carries TRBV2 and TRBJ2-2; 7 bases align to TRBD1. Sequenced input: PBMCs. CDR3 DNA sequence: TGTGCCAGCAGGGGCAGGGGGACCGGGGAGCTGTTTTTT. Its translation is CASRGRGTGELFF.